The 18 T cell receptor beta chains given below trace back to one sample, sequenced in a study of OX40 agonist ivuxolimab in advanced cancers. Profiled with immunoSEQ multiplex PCR; TCRdb holds only in-frame clones, not every one. This repertoire shows 100,000 or so clones, around nine tenths found once; its top ten account for 0.25% to 0.35%. The material sequenced was CD4+ or CD8+ T cells sorted from blood, taken in a trial of the OX40 agonist ivuxolimab. The receptors were sampled from an adult with an advanced solid tumor such as melanoma, head and neck, liver or kidney cancer.

This clone was counted once. The J gene is TRBJ2-1, the V gene TRBV11-1, with 7 nucleotides matching TRBD2. V lost 1 base to trimming and J lost 7 bases; unmatched junction nucleotides: 10. The length of the CDR3 is 16 residues. Germline V gene sequence: CDR1 SGHAT, CDR2 FQDESV (reference sequence). CDR3 residues: CASSLGRAGRGNEQFF. CDR3 nucleotide sequence: TGTGCCAGCAGCTTAGGGCGAGCGGGAAGGGGTAATGAGCAGTTCTTC.

The J gene is TRBJ1-1, the V gene TRBV28; a possible D gene is TRBD1 (6 bases). The length of the CDR3 is 15 residues. Trimming took off 5 bases at V and 4 bases at J, with 17 bases between the two ends. The germline V gene encodes CDR1 MDHEN and CDR2 SYDVKM. The CDR3 region has the DNA TGTGCCAGCAGTCTACCCAACAGGGTAGGCACTGAAGCTTTCTTT. Protein sequence: CASSLPNRVGTEAFF.

V is TRBV11-2 and J is TRBJ2-3; D call uncertain. Germline CDR1 and CDR2: SGHAT and FQNNGV. Trimming left V 7 bases short and J 5 bases short, with 13 bases between. This CDR3 contains 13 residues. The CDR3 nucleotides are TGTGCCAGCACCCATCCACTGGGAGATACGCAGTATTTT. Translation gives CASTHPLGDTQYF.

The chain employs TRBV6-6 and TRBJ1-2; 7 nucleotides match TRBD1. CDR1 is MNHNY, CDR2 SVGAGI, per germline (reference sequence). V dropped 7 bases and J dropped 3; count of bases not matched to a gene: 11. The CDR3 spans 15 residues. The CDR3, as DNA: TGTGCCAGCACCGATCCCCCCGGGACAGACTATGGCTACACCTTC. Its translation is CASTDPPGTDYGYTF.

The chain joins TRBV4-3 to TRBJ1-2; 7 nucleotides align to TRBD1. CDR1 LGHNA and CDR2 YSLEER come from the germline V gene. There are 16 residues in the CDR3. Trimming removed 0 bases from V and 3 bases from J; junction bases left unmatched: 7. CDR3 DNA sequence: TGCGCCAGCAGCCAAGACAGGGGGACCCCCTACTATGGCTACACCTTC. Translated: CASSQDRGTPYYGYTF.

The chain recombines TRBV5-1 with TRBJ2-3; D may correspond to TRBD1 or TRBD2 (5 bases each). CDR3 length: 15 residues. Germline CDR1 reads SGHRS; CDR2 reads YFSETQ. The V end was cut by 2 bases, the J end by 2 bases, with 12 bases between. The DNA of the CDR3 is TGCGCCAGCAGCTTATCAGGGACCACCACAGATACGCAGTATTTT. Its translation is CASSLSGTTTDTQYF.

The chain employs TRBV4-1 and TRBJ2-5; maybe TRBD1 (7 bases). V gave up 7 bases and J gave up 3 bases, with 18 bases separating them. Germline values: CDR1 MGHRA, CDR2 YSYEKL. The CDR3 length is 15 residues. CDR3 loop: CASKRQGWGEETQYF. The CDR3 nucleotides read TGCGCCAGCAAACGACAGGGTTGGGGGGAAGAGACCCAGTACTTC.

V gene TRBV5-1 combines with J gene TRBJ2-1; 8 nucleotides match TRBD2. This CDR3 spans 15 amino acids. Germline assignment: CDR1 SGHRS and CDR2 YFSETQ. With V trimmed by 4 bases and J by 6 bases, 9 bases remained unmatched. The chain's CDR3 is CASSPGNSGVNEQFF. In nucleotides, the CDR3 is TGCGCCAGCAGCCCCGGGAATAGCGGGGTCAATGAGCAGTTCTTC.

There are a few counts of this clone. The DNA of the CDR3 is TGTGCCAGCAGTAACAACGAGCCCCAGCATTTT. Protein: CASSNNEPQHF. The rearrangement joins TRBV6-1 to TRBJ1-5; no clear D. CDR3 length: 11 amino acids. Deletions cut 5 bases from V and 8 bases from J, with 7 bases between. Germline values: CDR1 MNHNS, CDR2 SASEGT.

The genes are TRBV10-3 and TRBJ2-7; the match to TRBD1 covers 7 bases. This CDR3 contains 12 residues. The J segment lost 3 bases and the V segment lost 6 bases, leaving 2 bases of the junction unmatched. Germline V gene data show CDR1 as ENHRY and CDR2 as SYGVKD. The CDR3 sequence is CAISRTGYEQYF. CDR3 bases: TGTGCCATCAGCCGGACAGGCTACGAGCAGTACTTC.

The chain has TRBV5-6 and TRBJ2-1, with 10 bases that match TRBD2. The V segment lost 4 bases and the J segment 9 bases; nucleotides outside the gene matches: 10. Germline V gene sequence: CDR1 SGHDT, CDR2 YYEEEE. The CDR3 runs 15 residues. The CDR3 nucleotides are TGTGCCAGCAGCCCCCGGCTAGCGGGGGTTGGTGAGCAGTTCTTC. It specifies CASSPRLAGVGEQFF.

This sequence joins TRBV27 and TRBJ2-3; D is possibly TRBD1 (5 bases). The CDR3 length is 15 residues. CDR1 is MNHEY and CDR2 is SMNVEV in the germline V gene (reference sequence). V was cut by 3 bases and J by 5 bases, with 15 bases left in between. CDR3 sequence reads: CASSFRAGWGDTQYF. The CDR3 nucleotides are TGTGCCAGCAGTTTTCGTGCAGGGTGGGGAGATACGCAGTATTTT.

The chain has TRBV5-1 and TRBJ1-2, with 7 bases fitting TRBD1. The germline CDR1 and CDR2 sequences are SGHRS and YFSETQ. V was pared by 3 bases and J by 8 bases, with 7 bases of the junction left unmatched. The CDR3 consists of 13 residues. Written as DNA, the CDR3 is TGCGCCAGCAGCTCCGACAGGGTAGGCGGCTACACCTTC. This encodes CASSSDRVGGYTF.

The rearrangement uses TRBV18 and TRBJ2-7; D perhaps matches TRBD2 (6 bases). Germline CDR1 reads KGHSH; CDR2 reads LQKENI. This CDR3 contains 15 residues. With 2 bases removed from V and 0 bases from J, the gap between germline ends came to 11 bases. As DNA, the CDR3 is TGTGCCAGCTCACCAGGGGGGACGTACTCCTACGAGCAGTACTTC. This sequence encodes CASSPGGTYSYEQYF. Drawing the rest from reference TRBV18 and TRBJ2-7, the complete variable domain is NAGVMQNPRHLVRRRGQEARLRCSPMKGHSHVYWYRQLPEEGLKFMVYLQKENIIDESGMPKERFSAEFPKEGPSILRIQQVVRGDSAAYFCASSPGGTYSYEQYFGPGTRLTVT.

The gene calls are TRBV28 and TRBJ2-1, with 9 bases fitting TRBD1. Germline CDR1 reads MDHEN; CDR2 reads SYDVKM. V dropped 5 bases and J dropped 9; count of bases not matched to a gene: 14. The CDR3 spans 16 residues. DNA for the CDR3: TGTGCCAGCAGTACGCCCCGGGACAGGGTATTTGGTGAGCAGTTCTTC. Protein sequence: CASSTPRDRVFGEQFF.

The V gene is TRBV18, the J gene TRBJ2-1; 9 nucleotides match TRBD2. CDR3 length equals 15 residues. The V gene's germline CDR1 is KGHSH and CDR2 LQKENI. After removal of 6 bases from V and 2 bases from J, the junction contained 5 bases not matched to a gene. The chain's CDR3 is CASSPGLATYNEQFF. CDR3 DNA sequence: TGTGCCAGCTCCCCGGGACTAGCCACCTACAATGAGCAGTTCTTC.

In DNA, the CDR3 is TGCAGCGTGGCCAAAGGACAGACCGGGGAGCTGTTTTTT. Residues: CSVAKGQTGELFF. The chain is built from TRBV29-1 and TRBJ2-2; maybe TRBD1 (6 bases). From germline, CDR1 is SQVTM and CDR2 ANQGSEA. The V end was cut by 6 bases, the J end by 5 bases, with 13 bases between. This CDR3 spans 13 amino acids.

The chain combines TRBV6-1 with TRBJ2-7, with TRBD2 identical over 11 bases. Trimming cost V 0 bases and J 4 bases; bases outside gene matches: 14. The CDR3 is made up of 19 amino acids. CDR1 is MNHNS, CDR2 SASEGT, per germline. The CDR3 DNA sequence: TGTGCCAGCAGTGAAGCGCTTCTCGTAGCGGGAGGGCCCCTTTACGAGCAGTACTTC. Amino acid sequence: CASSEALLVAGGPLYEQYF.